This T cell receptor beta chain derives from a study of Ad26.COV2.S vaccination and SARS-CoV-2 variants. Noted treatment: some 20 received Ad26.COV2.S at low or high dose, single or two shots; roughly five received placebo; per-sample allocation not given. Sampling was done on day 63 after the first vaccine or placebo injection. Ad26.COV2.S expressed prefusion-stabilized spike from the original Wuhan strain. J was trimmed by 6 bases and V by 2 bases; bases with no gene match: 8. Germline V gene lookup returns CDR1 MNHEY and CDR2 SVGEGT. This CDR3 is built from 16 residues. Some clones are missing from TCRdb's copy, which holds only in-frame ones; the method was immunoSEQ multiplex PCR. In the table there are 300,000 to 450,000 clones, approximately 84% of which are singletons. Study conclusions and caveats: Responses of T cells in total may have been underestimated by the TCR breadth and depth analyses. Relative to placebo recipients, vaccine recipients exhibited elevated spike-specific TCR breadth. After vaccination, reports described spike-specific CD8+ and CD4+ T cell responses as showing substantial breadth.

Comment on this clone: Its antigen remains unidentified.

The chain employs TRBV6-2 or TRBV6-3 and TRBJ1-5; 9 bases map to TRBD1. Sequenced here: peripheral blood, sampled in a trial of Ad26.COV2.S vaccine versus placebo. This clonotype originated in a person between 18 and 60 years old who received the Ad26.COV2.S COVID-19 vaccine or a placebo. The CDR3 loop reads CASSYRGQGTGQPQHF. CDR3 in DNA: TGTGCCAGCAGTTACCGGGGACAGGGAACGGGTCAGCCCCAGCATTTT.